A selection of T cell receptor beta chains follows, all from one sample in a study of blood T cell repertoires in COVID-19. Some clones are missing from TCRdb's copy, which holds only in-frame ones; the method was immunoSEQ multiplex PCR. Of about 210,000 clones listed, around 86% are singletons. Sequencing was done on a sample of PBMCs or T cells enriched from blood (not recorded which). The source of these receptors is a man aged 30-40 years in a cohort exposed to, infected with or recovered from COVID-19 (not recorded which). Both conserved end residues are part of each CDR3. A D gene is named only where the DNA matches it firmly. Clone size appears in some rows only: once, few, many, or a class for an expanded clone.

TRBJ1-5 | TRBV27 | NA | NA | CASSSRGYSNQPQHF | TGTGCCAGCAGTTCGAGAGGATATAGCAATCAGCCCCAGCATTTT
TRBJ1-1 | TRBV19 | NA | NA | CASSEGVGSGAFF | TGTGCCAGTAGTGAGGGAGTCGGGTCGGGAGCTTTCTTT
TRBJ2-5 | TRBV18 | NA | few | CASSRTVQETQYF | TGTGCCAGCTCGCGGACAGTCCAAGAGACCCAGTACTTC
TRBJ2-1 | TRBV11-2 | NA | NA | CASSLVNNEQFF | TGTGCCAGCAGCTTAGTAAACAATGAGCAGTTCTTC
TRBJ2-3 | TRBV5-1 | NA | NA | CASSLESSTDTQYF | TGCGCCAGCAGCTTGGAATCCTCTACAGATACGCAGTATTTT
TRBJ2-5 | TRBV9 | NA | NA | CASSVATGGQTGETQYF | TGTGCCAGCAGCGTAGCTACGGGCGGACAAACTGGGGAGACCCAGTACTTC
TRBJ2-1 | TRBV7-2 | TRBD2 | NA | CASSLRGLDLDEQFF | TGTGCCAGCAGCTTAAGGGGACTAGATCTAGATGAGCAGTTCTTC
TRBJ1-5 | TRBV7-9 | TRBD1 | NA | CASSLGDRPHQPQHF | TGTGCCAGCAGCTTAGGGGACAGACCCCATCAGCCCCAGCATTTT
TRBJ1-4 | TRBV27 | TRBD1 | once | CASSNSGGSNEKLFF | TGTGCCAGCAGTAACTCAGGGGGCTCTAATGAAAAACTGTTTTTT
TRBJ1-2 | TRBV29-1 | NA | NA | CSVEWKGEGFNYGYTF | TGCAGCGTTGAATGGAAAGGGGAGGGCTTTAACTATGGCTACACCTTC
TRBJ2-3 | TRBV9 | TRBD2 | few | CASSVAGTTITDTQYF | TGTGCCAGCAGCGTAGCCGGGACTACGATCACAGATACGCAGTATTTT
TRBJ2-3 | TRBV12-5 | TRBD1 | NA | CASGLWDSSTDTQYF | TGTGCTAGTGGTTTGTGGGACAGTAGCACAGATACGCAGTATTTT
TRBJ2-7 | TRBV19 | NA | NA | CASSFHSGAGRLSYEQYF | TGTGCCAGTAGTTTTCACTCGGGCGCGGGCCGTCTCTCCTACGAGCAGTACTTC
TRBJ1-3 | TRBV11-2 | TRBD1 | NA | CASSLDRGAGNTIYF | TGTGCCAGCAGCTTAGACAGGGGGGCTGGAAACACCATATATTTT
TRBJ2-7 | TRBV5-1 | NA | once | CASSVSSFYEQYF | TGCGCCAGCAGCGTTTCTAGCTTCTACGAGCAGTACTTC
TRBJ2-7 | TRBV4-3 | TRBD1 | few | CASSQEFWDSQYF | TGCGCCAGCAGCCAAGAGTTTTGGGACAGTCAGTACTTC
TRBJ1-1 | TRBV6-5 | NA | NA | CASGSTGGAFF | TGTGCCAGCGGGTCGACTGGAGGAGCTTTCTTT
TRBJ2-7 | TRBV18 | TRBD1 | NA | CASSPPGQGKEQYF | TGTGCCAGCTCCCCCCCCGGACAGGGGAAGGAGCAGTACTTC
TRBJ2-7 | TRBV19 | NA | NA | CASSSQQSYEQYF | TGTGCCAGTAGTTCGCAACAGAGCTACGAGCAGTACTTC
TRBJ2-1 | TRBV7-3 | NA | NA | CASSLPLAENNEQFF | TGTGCCAGCAGCTTACCCCTGGCGGAAAACAATGAGCAGTTCTTC
TRBJ2-3 | TRBV24-1 | NA | NA | CATSERLPRDTQYF | TGTGCCACCAGTGAGCGACTCCCGCGGGATACGCAGTATTTT
TRBJ2-1 | TRBV7-9 | TRBD2 | once | CASSPPLGLAGGYEQFF | TGTGCCAGCAGCCCTCCGCTCGGGCTAGCGGGAGGGTATGAGCAGTTCTTC
TRBJ1-4 | TRBV7-6 | TRBD1 | NA | CASSARTGEKLFF | TGTGCCAGCAGCGCTCGGACAGGGGAAAAACTGTTTTTT
TRBJ1-2 | TRBV24-1 | NA | NA | CATSDFRAAGGYTF | TGTGCCACCAGTGATTTTCGAGCGGCGGGGGGCTACACCTTC
TRBJ2-3 | TRBV12-5 | NA | NA | CASGLVLAESTDTQYF | TGTGCTAGTGGTTTGGTTCTAGCCGAGTCCACAGATACGCAGTATTTT
TRBJ1-1 | TRBV18 | NA | once | CASSPLGGQNTEAFF | TGTGCCAGCTCACCACTGGGGGGGCAGAACACTGAAGCTTTCTTT
TRBJ1-5 | TRBV4-2 | NA | once | CASSQDSRQNNQPQHF | TGTGCCAGCAGCCAAGATTCGAGACAGAACAATCAGCCCCAGCATTTT
TRBJ1-5 | TRBV7-8 | NA | few | CASSFRGGSNQPQHF | TGTGCCAGCAGCTTCCGGGGAGGAAGCAATCAGCCCCAGCATTTT
TRBJ2-7 | TRBV5-1 | NA | NA | CASSLGAGQYEQYF | TGCGCCAGCAGCTTGGGGGCAGGGCAGTACGAGCAGTACTTC
TRBJ1-1 | TRBV5-1 | TRBD1 | few | CASSQGDRRTNTEAFF | TGCGCCAGCAGCCAGGGGGATCGCAGGACGAACACTGAAGCTTTCTTT
TRBJ1-1 | TRBV29-1 | NA | NA | CSVEEARNTEAFF | TGCAGCGTTGAAGAAGCGAGGAACACTGAAGCTTTCTTT
TRBJ1-2 | TRBV3-1/TRBV3-2 | TRBD1 | NA | CASSQDWGQPYGYTF | TGTGCCAGCAGCCAAGATTGGGGACAGCCCTATGGCTACACCTTC
TRBJ2-3 | TRBV9 | TRBD2 | NA | CASSLERDRTDTQYF | TGTGCCAGCAGCTTAGAGCGGGATAGGACAGATACGCAGTATTTT
TRBJ1-5 | TRBV7-2 | NA | NA | CASGLQQGYQPQHF | TGTGCCAGCGGGCTTCAACAGGGTTATCAGCCCCAGCATTTT
TRBJ1-1 | TRBV5-1 | TRBD1 | NA | CASSEGGQGNTEAFF | TGCGCCAGCAGCGAAGGGGGACAGGGGAACACTGAAGCTTTCTTT
TRBJ1-6 | TRBV4-2 | NA | NA | CASSQVGQGRDNSPLHF | TGTGCCAGCAGCCAAGTCGGGCAGGGGAGAGATAATTCACCCCTCCACTTT
TRBJ2-5 | TRBV27 | NA | NA | CASSLLQAGKETQYF | TGTGCCAGCAGTTTATTGCAAGCGGGTAAAGAGACCCAGTACTTC
TRBJ1-1 | TRBV28 | NA | NA | CASNSPDRGTEAFF | TGTGCCAGCAATAGCCCCGATCGGGGAACTGAAGCTTTCTTT
TRBJ1-2 | TRBV5-1 | NA | NA | CASSLAGQRGYTF | TGCGCCAGCAGCTTGGCAGGGCAAAGGGGCTACACCTTC
TRBJ1-5 | TRBV21-1 | NA | NA | CATRRDSNQPQHF | TGTGCCACTCGGAGGGATAGCAATCAGCCCCAGCATTTT
TRBJ2-5 | TRBV20-1 | TRBD2 | NA | CSASEGLAGQETQYF | TGCAGTGCTAGTGAGGGACTAGCGGGGCAAGAGACCCAGTACTTC
TRBJ2-5 | TRBV6-2/TRBV6-3 | TRBD2 | many | CASSYVGLAGSGEYF | TGTGCCAGCAGTTACGTGGGACTAGCGGGATCGGGGGAGTACTTC
TRBJ1-1 | TRBV14 | NA | NA | CASSRTLGEGTEAFF | TGTGCCAGCAGCCGCACCCTAGGCGAGGGAACTGAAGCTTTCTTT
TRBJ2-3 | TRBV4-1 | NA | NA | CASSQVAGQNTDTQYF | TGCGCCAGCAGCCAAGTCGCGGGACAGAACACAGATACGCAGTATTTT
TRBJ2-2 | TRBV9 | NA | NA | CASSVGQGYTGELFF | TGTGCCAGCAGCGTAGGTCAGGGGTACACCGGGGAGCTGTTTTTT
TRBJ2-1 | TRBV29-1 | NA | NA | CSVTGGGTSAQSSYNEQFF | TGCAGCGTAACCGGAGGGGGAACTAGCGCCCAGAGCTCCTACAATGAGCAGTTCTTC
TRBJ2-7 | TRBV3-1/TRBV3-2 | TRBD2 | NA | CASSQGLAEYEQYF | TGTGCCAGCAGCCAAGGACTAGCTGAATACGAGCAGTACTTC
TRBJ1-3 | TRBV2 | TRBD1 | NA | CASSKDRSGNTIYF | TGTGCCAGCAGTAAGGACAGGTCCGGAAACACCATATATTTT
TRBJ2-3 | TRBV7-3 | TRBD1 | NA | CASSPRTGGTDTQYF | TGTGCCAGCAGCCCGCGGACAGGGGGGACAGATACGCAGTATTTT
TRBJ2-3 | TRBV5-1 | NA | once | CASSLLAASQWPDTQYF | TGCGCCAGCAGCTTGTTGGCGGCTAGTCAGTGGCCAGATACGCAGTATTTT
TRBJ2-7 | TRBV5-1 | NA | NA | CASSLANPGLYEQYF | TGCGCCAGCAGCTTGGCAAATCCAGGATTATACGAGCAGTACTTC
TRBJ1-5 | TRBV6-1 | TRBD1 | NA | CASSEPPGQGTYGNQPQHF | TGTGCCAGCAGTGAACCCCCGGGACAGGGTACCTATGGCAATCAGCCCCAGCATTTT